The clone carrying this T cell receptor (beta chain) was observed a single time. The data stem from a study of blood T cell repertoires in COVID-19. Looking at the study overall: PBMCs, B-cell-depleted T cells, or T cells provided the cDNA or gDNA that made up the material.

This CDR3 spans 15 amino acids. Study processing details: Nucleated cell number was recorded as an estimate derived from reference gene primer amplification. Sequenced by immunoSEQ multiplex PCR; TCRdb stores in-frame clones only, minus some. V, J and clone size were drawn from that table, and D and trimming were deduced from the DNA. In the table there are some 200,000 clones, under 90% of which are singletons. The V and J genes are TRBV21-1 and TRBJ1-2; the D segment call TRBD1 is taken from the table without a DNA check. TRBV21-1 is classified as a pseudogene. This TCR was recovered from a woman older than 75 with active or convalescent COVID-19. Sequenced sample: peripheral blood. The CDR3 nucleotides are TGTGCCAGCAGCGCCAGCAGGTCATCCAACTATGGCTACACCTTC. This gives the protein CASSASRSSNYGYTF.